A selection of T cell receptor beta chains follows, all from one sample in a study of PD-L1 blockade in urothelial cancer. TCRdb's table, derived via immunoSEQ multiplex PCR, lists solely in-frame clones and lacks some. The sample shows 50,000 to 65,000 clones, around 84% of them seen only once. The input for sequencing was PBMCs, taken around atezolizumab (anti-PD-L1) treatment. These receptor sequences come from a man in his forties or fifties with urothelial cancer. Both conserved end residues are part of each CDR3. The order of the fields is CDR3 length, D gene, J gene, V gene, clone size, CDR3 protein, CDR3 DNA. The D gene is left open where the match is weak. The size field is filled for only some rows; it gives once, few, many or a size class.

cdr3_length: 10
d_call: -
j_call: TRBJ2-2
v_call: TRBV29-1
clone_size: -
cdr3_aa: CSGRVGELFF
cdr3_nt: TGCAGCGGCAGGGTGGGGGAGCTGTTTTTT

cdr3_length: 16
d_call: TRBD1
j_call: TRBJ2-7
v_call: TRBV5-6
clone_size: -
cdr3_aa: CASSATGTGSSYEQYF
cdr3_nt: TGTGCCAGCAGCGCTACCGGGACAGGGAGCTCCTACGAGCAGTACTTC

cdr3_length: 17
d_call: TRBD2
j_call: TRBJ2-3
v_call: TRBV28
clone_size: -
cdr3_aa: CASSLSASGSVTDTQYF
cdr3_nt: TGTGCCAGCAGTTTGAGTGCTAGCGGGAGTGTTACAGATACGCAGTATTTT

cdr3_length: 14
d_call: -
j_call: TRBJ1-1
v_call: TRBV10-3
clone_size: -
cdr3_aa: CAISESRGGTEAFF
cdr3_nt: TGTGCCATCAGTGAGTCCAGAGGGGGCACTGAAGCTTTCTTT

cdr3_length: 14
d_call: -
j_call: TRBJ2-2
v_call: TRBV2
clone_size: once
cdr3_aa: CASQVRWDTGELFF
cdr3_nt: TGTGCCAGCCAGGTCAGGTGGGACACCGGGGAGCTGTTTTTT

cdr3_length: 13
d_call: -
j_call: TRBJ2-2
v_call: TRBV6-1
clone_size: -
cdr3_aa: CASSGRSSGELFF
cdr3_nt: TGTGCCAGCAGTGGCCGCTCGAGCGGGGAGCTGTTTTTT

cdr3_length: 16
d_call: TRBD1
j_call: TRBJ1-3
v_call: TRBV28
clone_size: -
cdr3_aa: CASSLPGQGAGNTIYF
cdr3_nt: TGTGCCAGCAGCTTACCGGGACAGGGCGCCGGAAACACCATATATTTT

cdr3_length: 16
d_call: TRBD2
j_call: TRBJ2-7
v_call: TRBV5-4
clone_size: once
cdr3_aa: CASSLGTSGRVYEQYF
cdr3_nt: TGTGCCAGCAGCTTGGGGACTAGCGGGAGAGTCTACGAGCAGTACTTC

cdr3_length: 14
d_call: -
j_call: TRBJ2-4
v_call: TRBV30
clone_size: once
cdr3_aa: CAWEPGLAKNIQYF
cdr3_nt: TGTGCCTGGGAACCGGGACTAGCCAAAAACATTCAGTACTTC

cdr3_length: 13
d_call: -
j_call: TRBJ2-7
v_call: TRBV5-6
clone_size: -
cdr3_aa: CASSLYRVGEQYF
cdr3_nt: TGTGCCAGCAGCTTGTACAGGGTTGGGGAGCAGTACTTC

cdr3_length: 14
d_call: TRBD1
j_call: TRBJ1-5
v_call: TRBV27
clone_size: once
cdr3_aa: CASIWTGSNQPQHF
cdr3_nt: TGTGCCAGCATTTGGACAGGGAGCAATCAGCCCCAGCATTTT

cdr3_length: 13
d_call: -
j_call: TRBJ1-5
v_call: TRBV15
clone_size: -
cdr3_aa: CATSRGGDQPQHF
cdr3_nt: TGTGCCACCAGCAGAGGGGGGGATCAGCCCCAGCATTTT

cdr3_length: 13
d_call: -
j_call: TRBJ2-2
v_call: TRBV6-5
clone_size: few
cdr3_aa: CASSYSTTGELFF
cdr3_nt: TGTGCCAGCAGTTACTCGACAACCGGGGAGCTGTTTTTT

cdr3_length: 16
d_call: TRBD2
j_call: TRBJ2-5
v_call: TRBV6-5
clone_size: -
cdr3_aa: CASSSISSGSRETQYF
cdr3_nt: TGTGCCAGCAGTTCCATCTCTAGCGGGAGTCGGGAGACCCAGTACTTC

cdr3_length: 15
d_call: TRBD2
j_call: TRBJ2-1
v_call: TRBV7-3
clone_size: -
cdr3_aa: CASSYEGTKNNEQFF
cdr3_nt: TGTGCCAGCAGTTATGAGGGGACTAAAAACAATGAGCAGTTCTTC

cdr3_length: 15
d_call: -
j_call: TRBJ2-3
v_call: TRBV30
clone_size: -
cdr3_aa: CAWSSGQSSTDTQYF
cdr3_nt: TGTGCCTGGAGCTCCGGACAGTCTAGCACAGATACGCAGTATTTT

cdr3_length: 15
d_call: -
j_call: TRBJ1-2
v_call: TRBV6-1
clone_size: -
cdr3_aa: CASSEFTGLARGYTF
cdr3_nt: TGTGCCAGCAGTGAATTCACAGGGCTCGCACGTGGCTACACCTTC

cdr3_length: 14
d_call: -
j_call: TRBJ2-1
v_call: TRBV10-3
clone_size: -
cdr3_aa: CAISGGTISHEQFF
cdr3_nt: TGTGCCATCAGTGGCGGAACTATTTCCCATGAGCAGTTCTTC

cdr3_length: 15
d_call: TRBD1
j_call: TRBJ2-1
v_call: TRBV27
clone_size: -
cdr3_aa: CASSWDSRGYNEQFF
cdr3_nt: TGTGCCAGCAGTTGGGACAGCCGGGGTTACAATGAGCAGTTCTTC

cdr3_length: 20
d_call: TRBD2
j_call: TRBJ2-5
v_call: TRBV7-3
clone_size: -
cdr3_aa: CASSLEGVAGGPGAHKTQYF
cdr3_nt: TGTGCCAGCAGCTTAGAAGGGGTAGCGGGAGGGCCAGGAGCACACAAGACCCAGTACTTC

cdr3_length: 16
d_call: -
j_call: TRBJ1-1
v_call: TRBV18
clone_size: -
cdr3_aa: CASSPGSGTRGTEAFF
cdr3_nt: TGTGCCAGCTCACCAGGATCAGGGACACGGGGCACTGAAGCTTTCTTT

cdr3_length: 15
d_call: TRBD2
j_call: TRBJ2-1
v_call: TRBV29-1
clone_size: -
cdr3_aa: CSGRSSGGSYNEQFF
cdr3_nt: TGCAGCGGCCGTTCTAGCGGGGGCTCCTACAATGAGCAGTTCTTC

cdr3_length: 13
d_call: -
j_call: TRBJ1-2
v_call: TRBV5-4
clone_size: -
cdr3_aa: CASSGGQIYGYTF
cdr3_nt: TGTGCCAGCAGCGGCGGACAGATCTATGGCTACACCTTC

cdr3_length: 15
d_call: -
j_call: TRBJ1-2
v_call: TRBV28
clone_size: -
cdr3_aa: CATRGMPGVRDGYTF
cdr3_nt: TGTGCCACGCGAGGGATGCCAGGGGTGAGGGATGGCTACACCTTC

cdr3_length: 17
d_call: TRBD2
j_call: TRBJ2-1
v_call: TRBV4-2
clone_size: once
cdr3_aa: CASSQDRGGRARNEQFF
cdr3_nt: TGTGCCAGCAGCCAAGATCGAGGCGGGAGAGCGAGGAATGAGCAGTTCTTC

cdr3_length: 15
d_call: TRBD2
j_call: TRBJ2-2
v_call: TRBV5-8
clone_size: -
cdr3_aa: CASSLSGRAPGELFF
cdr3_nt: TGTGCCAGCAGCCTTAGCGGGAGGGCCCCCGGGGAGCTGTTTTTT

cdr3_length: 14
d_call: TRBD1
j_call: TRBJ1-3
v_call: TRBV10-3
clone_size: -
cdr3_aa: CAISGTGFGNTIYF
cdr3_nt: TGTGCCATCAGCGGGACAGGGTTCGGAAACACCATATATTTT

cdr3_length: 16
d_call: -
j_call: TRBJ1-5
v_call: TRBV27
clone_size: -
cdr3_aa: CASSLSVGGGVQPQHF
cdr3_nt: TGTGCCAGCAGTTTATCGGTCGGGGGAGGGGTTCAGCCCCAGCATTTT

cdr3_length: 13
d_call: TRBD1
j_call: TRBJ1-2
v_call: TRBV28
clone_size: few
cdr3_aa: CASRRGTGDGYTF
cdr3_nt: TGTGCCAGCAGGAGAGGGACAGGCGATGGCTACACCTTC

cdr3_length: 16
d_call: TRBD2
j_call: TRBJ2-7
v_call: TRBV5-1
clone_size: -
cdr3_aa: CASSFTSGSLSYEQYF
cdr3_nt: TGCGCCAGCAGCTTCACTAGCGGGAGCCTCTCCTACGAGCAGTACTTC

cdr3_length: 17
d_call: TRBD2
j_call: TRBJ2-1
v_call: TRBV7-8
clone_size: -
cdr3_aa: CASSLSSGIVSYNEQFF
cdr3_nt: TGTGCCAGCAGCTTGTCTAGCGGGATTGTATCCTACAATGAGCAGTTCTTC

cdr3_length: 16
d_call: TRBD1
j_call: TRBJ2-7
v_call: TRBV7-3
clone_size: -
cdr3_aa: CASRLLRQGAPHEQYF
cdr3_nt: TGTGCCAGCAGACTATTAAGACAGGGGGCGCCCCACGAGCAGTACTTC

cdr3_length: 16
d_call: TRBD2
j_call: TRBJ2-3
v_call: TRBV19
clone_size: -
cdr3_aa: CASNRQGGWSTDTQYF
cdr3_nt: TGTGCCAGTAATAGGCAGGGAGGGTGGAGCACAGATACGCAGTATTTT

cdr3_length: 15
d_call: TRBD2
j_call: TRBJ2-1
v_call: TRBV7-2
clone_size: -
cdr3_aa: CASSLTSGRRDEQFF
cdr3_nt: TGTGCCAGCAGCTTGACTAGCGGGAGGCGCGATGAGCAGTTCTTC

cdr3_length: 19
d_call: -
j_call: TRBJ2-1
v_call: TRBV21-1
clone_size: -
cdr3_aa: CASSKEAETPQGSYNEQFF
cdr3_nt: TGTGCCAGCAGCAAAGAGGCAGAGACTCCCCAGGGCTCCTACAATGAGCAGTTCTTC

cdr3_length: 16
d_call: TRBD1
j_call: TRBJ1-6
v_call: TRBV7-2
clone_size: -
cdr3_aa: CASSLAQGAWNSPLHF
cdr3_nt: TGTGCCAGCAGCTTAGCCCAGGGGGCTTGGAATTCACCCCTCCACTTT

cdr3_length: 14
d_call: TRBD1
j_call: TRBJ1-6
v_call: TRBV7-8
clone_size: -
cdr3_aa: CASSTGTGFSPLHF
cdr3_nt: TGTGCCAGCAGCACAGGGACAGGTTTTTCACCCCTCCACTTT

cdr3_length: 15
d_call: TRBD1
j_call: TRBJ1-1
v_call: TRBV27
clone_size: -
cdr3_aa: CASSLMTGFFTEAFF
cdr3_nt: TGTGCCAGCAGTTTGATGACAGGGTTTTTCACTGAAGCTTTCTTT

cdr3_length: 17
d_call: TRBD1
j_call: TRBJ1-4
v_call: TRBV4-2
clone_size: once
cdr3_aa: CASSQGPRGMSNEKLFF
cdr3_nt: TGTGCCAGCAGCCAAGGTCCCAGGGGGATGTCTAATGAAAAACTGTTTTTT

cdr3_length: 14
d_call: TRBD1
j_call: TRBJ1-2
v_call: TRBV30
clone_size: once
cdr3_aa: CAWSQDRGSAGYTF
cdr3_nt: TGTGCCTGGAGCCAGGACAGGGGTTCGGCTGGCTACACCTTC

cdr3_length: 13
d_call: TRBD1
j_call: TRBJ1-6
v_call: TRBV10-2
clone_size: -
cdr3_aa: CASSEPGGTPLHF
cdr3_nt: TGCGCCAGCAGTGAGCCAGGGGGCACACCCCTCCACTTT

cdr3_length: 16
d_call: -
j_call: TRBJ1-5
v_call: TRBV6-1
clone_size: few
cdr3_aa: CASSESRTAYNQPQHF
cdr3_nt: TGTGCCAGCAGTGAATCGCGAACAGCTTACAATCAGCCCCAGCATTTT

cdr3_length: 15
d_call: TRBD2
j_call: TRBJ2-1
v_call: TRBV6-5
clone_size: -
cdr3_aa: CASSYGLAEYNEQFF
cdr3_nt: TGTGCCAGCAGTTATGGGCTAGCGGAGTACAATGAGCAGTTCTTC